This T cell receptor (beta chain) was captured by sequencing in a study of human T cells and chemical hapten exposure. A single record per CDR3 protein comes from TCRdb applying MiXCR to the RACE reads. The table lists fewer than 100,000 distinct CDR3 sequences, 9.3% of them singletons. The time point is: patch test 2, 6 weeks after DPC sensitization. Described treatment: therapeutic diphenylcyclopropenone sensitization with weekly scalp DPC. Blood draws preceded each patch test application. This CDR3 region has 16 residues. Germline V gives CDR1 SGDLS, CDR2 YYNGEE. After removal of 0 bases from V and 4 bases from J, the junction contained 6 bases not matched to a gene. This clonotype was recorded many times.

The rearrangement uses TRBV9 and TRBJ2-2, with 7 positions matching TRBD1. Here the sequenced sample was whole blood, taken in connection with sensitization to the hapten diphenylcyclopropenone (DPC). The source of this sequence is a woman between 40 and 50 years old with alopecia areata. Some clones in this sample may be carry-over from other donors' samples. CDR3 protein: CASSVGDRVATGELFF. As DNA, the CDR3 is TGTGCCAGCAGCGTAGGAGACAGGGTTGCCACCGGGGAGCTGTTTTTT.